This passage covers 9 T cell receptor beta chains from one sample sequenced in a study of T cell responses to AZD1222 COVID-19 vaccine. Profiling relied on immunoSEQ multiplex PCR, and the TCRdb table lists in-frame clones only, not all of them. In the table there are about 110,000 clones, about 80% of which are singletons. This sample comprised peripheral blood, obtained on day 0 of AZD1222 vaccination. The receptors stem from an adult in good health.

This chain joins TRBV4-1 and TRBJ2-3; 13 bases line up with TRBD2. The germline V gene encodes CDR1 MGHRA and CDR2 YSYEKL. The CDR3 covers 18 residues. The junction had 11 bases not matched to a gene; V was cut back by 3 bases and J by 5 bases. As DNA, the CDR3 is TGCGCCAGCAGCCATTCCCCCTGGACTAGCGGGAGTCTAGATACGCAGTATTTT. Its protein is CASSHSPWTSGSLDTQYF.

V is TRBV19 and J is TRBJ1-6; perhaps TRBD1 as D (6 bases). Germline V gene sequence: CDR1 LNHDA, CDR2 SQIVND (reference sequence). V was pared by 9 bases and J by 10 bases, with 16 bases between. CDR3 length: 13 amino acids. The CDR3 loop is CASRGAVPSPLHF. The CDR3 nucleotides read TGTGCCAGCCGGGGGGCAGTCCCCTCACCCCTCCACTTT.

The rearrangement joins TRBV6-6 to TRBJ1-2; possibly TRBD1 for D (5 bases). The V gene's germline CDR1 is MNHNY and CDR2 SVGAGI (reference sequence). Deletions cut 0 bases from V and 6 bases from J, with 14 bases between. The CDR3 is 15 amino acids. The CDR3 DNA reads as TGTGCCAGCAGTTACTCGAGTTTGGGGGATGATGGCTACACCTTC. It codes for CASSYSSLGDDGYTF.

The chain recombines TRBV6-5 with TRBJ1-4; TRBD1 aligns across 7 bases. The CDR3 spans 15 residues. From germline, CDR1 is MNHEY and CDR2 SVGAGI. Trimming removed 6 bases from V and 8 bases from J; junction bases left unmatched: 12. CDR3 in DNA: TGTGCCAGCAGCCTCCAACCGGGACAGCCCGAAAAACTGTTTTTT. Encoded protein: CASSLQPGQPEKLFF.

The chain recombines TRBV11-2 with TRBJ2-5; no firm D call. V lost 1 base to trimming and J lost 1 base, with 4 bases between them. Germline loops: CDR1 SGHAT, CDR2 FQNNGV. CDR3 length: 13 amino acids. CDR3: CASSLAAQETQYF. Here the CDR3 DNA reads TGTGCCAGCAGCTTAGCCGCCCAAGAGACCCAGTACTTC.

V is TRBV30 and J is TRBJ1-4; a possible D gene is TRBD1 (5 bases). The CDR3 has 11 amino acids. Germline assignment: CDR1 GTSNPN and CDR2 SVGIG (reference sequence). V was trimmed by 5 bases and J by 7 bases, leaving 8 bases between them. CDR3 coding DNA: TGTGCCTGGTCGGGGGGTGAAAAACTGTTTTTT. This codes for CAWSGGEKLFF.

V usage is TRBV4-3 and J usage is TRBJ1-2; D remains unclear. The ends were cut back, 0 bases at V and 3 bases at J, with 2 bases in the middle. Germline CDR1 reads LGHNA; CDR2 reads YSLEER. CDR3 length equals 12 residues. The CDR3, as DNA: TGCGCCAGCAGCCAAGATTACTATGGCTACACCTTC. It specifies CASSQDYYGYTF.

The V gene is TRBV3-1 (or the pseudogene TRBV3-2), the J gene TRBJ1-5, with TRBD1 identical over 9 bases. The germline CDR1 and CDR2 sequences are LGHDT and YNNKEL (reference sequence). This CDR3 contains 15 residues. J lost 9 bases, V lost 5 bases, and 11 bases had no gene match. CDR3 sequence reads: CASSATGTGKWPQHF. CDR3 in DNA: TGTGCCAGCAGCGCGACCGGGACAGGGAAGTGGCCCCAGCATTTT.

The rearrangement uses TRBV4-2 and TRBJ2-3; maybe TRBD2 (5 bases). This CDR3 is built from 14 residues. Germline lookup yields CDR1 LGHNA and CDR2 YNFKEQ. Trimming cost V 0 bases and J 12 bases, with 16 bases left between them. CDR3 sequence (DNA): TGTGCCAGCAGCCAAGATGTTGCTAGCCTATTACAGTATTTT. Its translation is CASSQDVASLLQYF.